Listed below are T cell receptor beta chains from one sample, sequenced in a study of control samples from healthy donors and cancer patients. TCRdb keeps only in-frame clones here, not all; method: immunoSEQ multiplex PCR. The table lists 130,000 to 150,000 clones, 85% to 95% of them singletons. The material sequenced was PBMCs. Receptor source: a man between 60 and 75 years old with colorectal cancer. CDR3s include the opening cysteine and the closing phenylalanine or tryptophan. D genes are given only for firm matches. Clone size, where shown, is once, few, many, or a class for clones that have expanded.

>.|TRBJ2-7|TRBD1|TRBV5-1
TGCGCCAGCAGCCAGGGACAGGGGCTAGGGGAGCAGTACTTC
CASSQGQGLGEQYF
>once|TRBJ1-3|.|TRBV9
TGTGCCAGCAGCCCCCGACAGAATTCTGGAAACACCATATATTTT
CASSPRQNSGNTIYF
>once|TRBJ2-1|TRBD2|TRBV9
TGTGCCAGCAGCGTAGGAGCGGGGGAGGGTGAGCAGTTCTTC
CASSVGAGEGEQFF
>.|TRBJ2-7|.|TRBV27
TGTGCCAGCAGTTTTTGGCCAGGGATCTACGAGCAGTACTTC
CASSFWPGIYEQYF
>.|TRBJ2-7|TRBD1|TRBV9
TGTGCCAGCAGCGTGATTCCGGGACAGGGGGCCAACGAGCAGTACTTC
CASSVIPGQGANEQYF
>.|TRBJ1-2|.|TRBV12-3/TRBV12-4
TGTGCCAGCAGTTTGCTGGTCAGGAATGGCTACACCTTC
CASSLLVRNGYTF
>.|TRBJ2-3|.|TRBV29-1
TGCAGCGTTTCGGTAGGGGGCACAGATACGCAGTATTTT
CSVSVGGTDTQYF
>.|TRBJ1-2|.|TRBV3-1/TRBV3-2
TGTGCCAGCAGCCAAGAAAGAGTTGATGGCTACACCTTC
CASSQERVDGYTF
>.|TRBJ2-1|TRBD1|TRBV7-8
TGTGCCAGCAGCTTAGGGACAGGGAATGAGCAGTTCTTC
CASSLGTGNEQFF
>.|TRBJ2-7|.|TRBV5-5
TGTGCCAGCAGCCTACCTAACTACGAGCAGTACTTC
CASSLPNYEQYF
>once|TRBJ2-2|.|TRBV29-1
TGCAGCGTGACGAGGACGGGCACCGGGGAGCTGTTTTTT
CSVTRTGTGELFF
>.|TRBJ1-2|.|TRBV27
TGTGCCACTTCGGGGGGGGCTAATAACTATGGCTACACCTTC
CATSGGANNYGYTF
>.|TRBJ1-1|.|TRBV4-2
TGTGCCAGCAGCCAAGACGGGGGGGACACTGAAGCTTTCTTT
CASSQDGGDTEAFF